Included here is one T cell receptor (beta chain) sequence, with context. No antigen is known for it. A single base separates this from a much larger clone, so it may be a read error. These data originate in a study of T-cell reconstitution after alpha-beta-depleted transplantation in children. Study results and limitations: The study traced high day-60 TCRbeta diversity in some patients to surviving recipient T cells and thymic progenitors.

TCRbeta library preparation incorporated unique molecular identifiers. TCRdb re-analysed the PCR reads in MiXCR, keeping a single row per CDR3 protein. Seen here are fewer than 550,000 distinct CDR3 sequences, roughly 10% observed once, and the top ten hold approximately 2%. Sequencing used PBMCs, obtained before TCRalphabeta/CD19-depleted stem cell transplant. This receptor was identified in a child aged 2 to 10 with inherited bone marrow failure, due to receive a stem cell transplant.

The CDR3 region has the DNA TGCGCCAGCCCCGGGCCAGGGAGAATGGTTAACACTGAAGCTTTCTTT. It is translated as CASPGPGRMVNTEAFF. V usage is TRBV4-1 and J usage is TRBJ1-1, with D perhaps TRBD1 (5 bases). Trimming took 8 bases from V and 2 from J, leaving 21 bases between them. The CDR3 contains 16 residues. Germline V gene sequence: CDR1 MGHRA, CDR2 YSYEKL.